The next 9 T cell receptor beta chains were all read from a single sample in a study of cytomegalovirus exposure and HLA in healthy donors. PCR was performed using 60 Vbeta and 13 Jbeta primers. TCRdb's table, derived via immunoSEQ multiplex PCR, lists solely in-frame clones and lacks some. This table has some 83,000 clones, roughly 77% appearing once. Specimen: PBMCs. These receptors all stem from a man in his sixties in good health and CMV-seronegative.

This clone was detected only a few times. The chain couples TRBV19 to TRBJ1-5; tentatively, D is TRBD1 (6 bases). This CDR3 is built from 16 residues. Per germline, CDR1 LNHDA and CDR2 SQIVND (reference sequence). The V gene lost 3 bases and the J gene lost 1 base, with 13 bases spanning the gap. The CDR3 DNA reads TGTGCCAGTAGTATGTCGGGGGGGCCAAGCAATCAGCCCCAGCATTTT. Translating gives CASSMSGGPSNQPQHF.

The chain has TRBV7-9 and TRBJ2-1; 7 nucleotides align to TRBD2. Germline assignment: CDR1 SEHNR and CDR2 FQNEAQ (reference sequence). The junction had 12 bases not matched to a gene; V was cut back by 5 bases and J by 5 bases. The CDR3 is 16 amino acids. CDR3 DNA sequence: TGTGCCAGCAGCCGGTGGGAGGGGCCCCCTGACAATGAGCAGTTCTTC. Translation: CASSRWEGPPDNEQFF.

The rearrangement links TRBV4-1 to TRBJ2-5; D unresolved. The closer fit of TRBJ2-7 to the DNA end suggests the J call may be wrong. This CDR3 region has 13 residues. Germline V gives CDR1 MGHRA, CDR2 YSYEKL. As DNA, the CDR3 is TGCGCCAGCAGCCAAGGATGGAGCTACGAGCAGTACTTC. Translated, it gives CASSQGWSYEQYF.

The V gene is TRBV7-8, the J gene TRBJ1-2; TRBD1 is a possible D gene (6 bases). CDR1 SGHVS and CDR2 FQNEAQ come from the germline V gene. V shed 5 bases and J shed 4 bases, with 23 bases lying between them. This CDR3 comprises 17 residues. The CDR3 nucleotides read TGTGCCAGCAGCCCGCAAGCACAGGGCGTTGGACGCTATGGCTACACCTTC. Residues: CASSPQAQGVGRYGYTF.

V and J are TRBV25-1 and TRBJ1-1, with 9 positions matching TRBD1. Germline V lookup: CDR1 MGHDK, CDR2 SYGVNS. Trimming removed 1 base from V and 4 bases from J; junction bases left unmatched: 4. This CDR3 contains 15 residues. The DNA of the CDR3 is TGTGCCAGCAGTGAATTGGGACAGGGAGTCACTGAAGCTTTCTTT. Amino acid sequence: CASSELGQGVTEAFF.

The V gene is TRBV5-4, the J gene TRBJ2-3, with TRBD2 identical over 11 bases. Germline CDR1 reads SGHNT; CDR2 reads YYREEE (reference sequence). The V gene end was trimmed by 4 bases and the J gene end by 6 bases; junction bases not matched to a gene: 7. There are 15 residues in the CDR3. CDR3 coding DNA: TGTGCCAGCAGCGGAAGACTAGCGGGGTGGGATACGCAGTATTTT. It codes for CASSGRLAGWDTQYF.

This clone was observed a single time. This rearrangement joins TRBV7-9 to TRBJ2-2; a weak D match, TRBD2 (6 bases). The germline gives CDR1 SEHNR, CDR2 FQNEAQ (reference sequence). V lost 3 bases and J lost 1, with 9 bases in between. CDR3 length: 15 amino acids. CDR3 coding DNA: TGTGCCAGCAGCTTTAGGCGGGGGAACACCGGGGAGCTGTTTTTT. It translates to CASSFRRGNTGELFF. Full variable domain (rest looked up from reference TRBV7-9 and TRBJ2-2): DTGVSQNPRHKITKRGQNVTFRCDPISEHNRLYWYRQTLGQGPEFLTYFQNEAQLEKSRLLSDRFSAERPKGSFSTLEIQRTEQGDSAMYLCASSFRRGNTGELFFGEGSRLTVL.

The genes are TRBV30 and TRBJ2-7; TRBD2 might be the D (6 bases). The ends were cut back, 0 bases at V and 5 bases at J, with 17 bases in the middle. Germline CDR1 and CDR2: GTSNPN and SVGIG (reference sequence). The CDR3 has 15 amino acids. CDR3 nucleotide sequence: TGTGCCTGGAGTGTAGGCTGGGGGGTGTTAAACGAGCAGTACTTC. This codes for CAWSVGWGVLNEQYF.

CDR3 DNA sequence: TGTGCCAGCAGTCGCCAGGGGGCGCGAGGCACTGAAGCTTTCTTT. Its translation: CASSRQGARGTEAFF. The chain recombines TRBV6-5 with TRBJ1-1; TRBD1 agrees at 8 bases. The V gene's germline CDR1 is MNHEY and CDR2 SVGAGI. This CDR3 is 15 amino acids long. Germline trimming cut 5 bases from V and 4 bases from J; bases unmatched to any gene: 9.